One and the same sample provided the 29 T cell receptor beta chains below, sequenced in a study of blood T cell repertoires in COVID-19. Profiled with immunoSEQ multiplex PCR; TCRdb holds only in-frame clones, not every one. The sample records 25,000 to 30,000 clones, approximately 94% being singletons. The source material was peripheral blood. These receptors were taken from a human donor with active COVID-19. The donor label of this sample is uncertain.

The J gene is TRBJ2-7, the V gene TRBV2, with 9 bases lining up with TRBD2. CDR3 size: 15 residues. Germline CDR1 is SNHLY and CDR2 is FYNNEI. V lost 6 bases to trimming and J lost 5 bases; unmatched junction nucleotides: 11. The CDR3 nucleotides are TGTGCCAGCAGGCTCGATAGCGGGAGTGTCCACGAGCAGTACTTC. It yields the protein CASRLDSGSVHEQYF.

The genes are TRBV7-2 and TRBJ1-2, with TRBD1 matching 7 bases. V was pared by 5 bases and J by 5 bases, with 14 bases of the junction left unmatched. CDR1 is SGHTA and CDR2 is FQGNSA in the germline V gene. The CDR3 loop spans 16 amino acids. CDR3 region: CASSPMRGGAGYGYTF. As DNA, the CDR3 is TGTGCCAGCAGCCCAATGCGAGGGGGCGCTGGATATGGCTACACCTTC.

This rearrangement joins TRBV5-6 to TRBJ2-5; TRBD1 matches 7 bases. Losses at the gene ends were 2 bases for V and 0 bases for J; bases not matched to a gene: 1. The CDR3 is 14 residues long. The germline V gene encodes CDR1 SGHDT and CDR2 YYEEEE. DNA of the CDR3: TGTGCCAGCAGCTTCGGGACAGACCAAGAGACCCAGTACTTC. This sequence encodes CASSFGTDQETQYF.

The V call is TRBV5-1, the J call TRBJ2-3; no firm D call. V dropped 0 bases and J dropped 8 bases, with 16 bases sitting between them. CDR3 length: 15 residues. The germline CDR1 and CDR2 sequences are SGHRS and YFSETQ. The CDR3 is CASSLATTPGGTQYF. The DNA of the CDR3 is TGCGCCAGCAGCTTGGCCACGACCCCTGGCGGTACGCAGTATTTT.

The CDR3 nucleotides are TGTGCCAGCAGCCCGGACACCGTCCATGAGCAGTTCTTC. It yields the protein CASSPDTVHEQFF. This rearrangement joins TRBV7-9 to TRBJ2-1, with D maybe TRBD1 (5 bases). The V and J ends lost 5 bases and 8 bases respectively, with 13 bases between them. The CDR3 spans 13 residues. Germline loops: CDR1 SEHNR, CDR2 FQNEAQ (reference sequence).

The chain has TRBV5-1 and TRBJ2-7; 8 nucleotides match TRBD2. V was clipped by 4 bases and J by 3 bases; unmatched bases: 6. The germline V gene has CDR1 SGHRS and CDR2 YFSETQ. The CDR3 runs 14 residues. The CDR3 loop is CASSPSGSLYEQYF. The CDR3 nucleotides are TGCGCCAGCAGCCCCAGCGGGAGTCTCTACGAGCAGTACTTC.

V is TRBV10-2 and J is TRBJ2-7; D unresolved. CDR3 size: 13 residues. Germline V CDR1 and CDR2: WSHSY, SAAADI. V lost 3 bases to trimming and J lost 2 bases, with 8 bases between them. The CDR3 DNA reads TGCGCCAGCAGTGAAACGAACACCTACGAGCAGTACTTC. This encodes CASSETNTYEQYF.

J is TRBJ1-1 and V is TRBV19, with TRBD1 matching 7 bases. The junction had 13 bases not matched to a gene; V was cut back by 3 bases and J by 3 bases. The germline gives CDR1 LNHDA, CDR2 SQIVND (reference sequence). The CDR3 spans 17 residues. CDR3 in DNA: TGTGCCAGTAGTATCCGACAGGGAACCCCTATTGACACTGAAGCTTTCTTT. It codes for CASSIRQGTPIDTEAFF.

The chain has TRBV18 and TRBJ1-4, with 7 nucleotides matching TRBD1. The CDR3 spans 14 residues. Germline CDR1 and CDR2: KGHSH and LQKENI. V lost 6 bases to trimming and J lost 8 bases; unmatched junction nucleotides: 9. This CDR3 is CASSRQGGGEKLFF. The CDR3 nucleotides read TGTGCCAGCTCGCGACAGGGAGGCGGCGAAAAACTGTTTTTT.

This rearrangement joins TRBV5-1 to TRBJ2-3, with 8 bases identical to TRBD2. This CDR3 spans 15 amino acids. V was pared by 7 bases and J by 3 bases, with 10 bases of the junction left unmatched. CDR1 and CDR2 (germline): SGHRS, YFSETQ. CDR3 sequence: CASSSGGARTDTQYF. For the CDR3, the DNA is TGCGCCAGCTCGTCGGGGGGGGCCCGTACAGATACGCAGTATTTT.

The rearrangement uses TRBV7-8 and TRBJ2-3; perhaps TRBD2 as D (6 bases). The germline V gene encodes CDR1 SGHVS and CDR2 FQNEAQ. The CDR3 extends over 12 amino acids. The V and J ends lost 5 bases and 6 bases respectively, with 9 bases between them. The CDR3 region is CASSRAGDTQYF. The CDR3 region has the DNA TGTGCCAGCAGCCGCGCGGGGGATACGCAGTATTTT.

The chain uses TRBV7-2 and TRBJ2-7; possibly TRBD2 for D (6 bases). Trimming stripped 1 base from V and 0 bases from J, with 13 bases between. This CDR3 has 16 residues. Germline lookup yields CDR1 SGHTA and CDR2 FQGNSA. DNA of the CDR3: TGTGCCAGCAGCTTAGTCGCGGGACCTAGCTCCTACGAGCAGTACTTC. Protein product: CASSLVAGPSSYEQYF.

The V and J genes are TRBV7-9 and TRBJ1-5; 10 bases are a match to TRBD1. Germline CDR1 and CDR2: SEHNR and FQNEAQ (reference sequence). The J segment lost 4 bases and the V segment lost 1 base, leaving 4 bases of the junction unmatched. The CDR3 totals 16 residues. The CDR3 region is CASSLVGTGENQPQHF. The CDR3 region has the DNA TGTGCCAGCAGCTTAGTCGGGACAGGGGAAAATCAGCCCCAGCATTTT. Looking up the rest from reference TRBV7-9 and TRBJ1-5 gives the full variable domain: DTGVSQNPRHKITKRGQNVTFRCDPISEHNRLYWYRQTLGQGPEFLTYFQNEAQLEKSRLLSDRFSAERPKGSFSTLEIQRTEQGDSAMYLCASSLVGTGENQPQHFGDGTRLSIL.

The V call is TRBV18, the J call TRBJ1-2, with D perhaps TRBD1 (5 bases). The CDR3 consists of 13 residues. The germline V gene has CDR1 KGHSH and CDR2 LQKENI. Trimming stripped 10 bases from V and 1 base from J, with 13 bases between. The CDR3 reads CATTSGDNYGYTF. In DNA, the CDR3 is TGTGCCACCACATCGGGGGATAACTATGGCTACACCTTC. Full variable domain (remainder filled in from reference TRBV18 and TRBJ1-2): NAGVMQNPRHLVRRRGQEARLRCSPMKGHSHVYWYRQLPEEGLKFMVYLQKENIIDESGMPKERFSAEFPKEGPSILRIQQVVRGDSAAYFCATTSGDNYGYTFGSGTRLTVV.

The chain is built from TRBV19 and TRBJ2-1; TRBD1 aligns across 9 bases. CDR1 LNHDA and CDR2 SQIVND come from the germline V gene (reference sequence). With V trimmed by 6 bases and J by 3 bases, 6 bases remained unmatched. The CDR3 sequence is 15 residues long. The CDR3 protein is CASSSDRGFYNEQFF. CDR3 DNA sequence: TGTGCCAGTAGCTCCGACAGGGGGTTCTACAATGAGCAGTTCTTC.

The chain employs TRBV3-1 (or the pseudogene TRBV3-2) and TRBJ1-3; tentatively, D is TRBD1 (6 bases). V was shortened by 3 bases and J by 4 bases, with 13 bases between the two germline ends. Looked up from germline, CDR1 is LGHDT and CDR2 is YNNKEL (reference sequence). The CDR3 contains 15 residues. CDR3: CASSQAGGRGNTIYF. As DNA, the CDR3 is TGTGCCAGCAGCCAGGCCGGGGGGCGAGGAAACACCATATATTTT.

V usage is TRBV29-1 and J usage is TRBJ2-5, with TRBD2 matching over 9 bases. Unmatched junction bases numbered 17, after V lost 6 bases and J lost 0 bases. The germline gives CDR1 SQVTM, CDR2 ANQGSEA. The CDR3 extends over 18 amino acids. The CDR3 reads CSVPRRGVAGVYQETQYF. CDR3 coding DNA: TGCAGCGTCCCCCGCCGGGGGGTAGCGGGAGTTTACCAAGAGACCCAGTACTTC.

The V and J genes are TRBV15 and TRBJ1-5, with 8 positions matching TRBD1. Germline V gene sequence: CDR1 LNHNV, CDR2 YYDKDF (reference sequence). With V trimmed by 1 base and J by 5 bases, 4 bases remained unmatched. The CDR3 length is 15 residues. The CDR3 nucleotides read TGTGCCACCAGCAGAGGGACAGGGTTTGATCAGCCCCAGCATTTT. This codes for CATSRGTGFDQPQHF.

This rearrangement joins TRBV11-2 to TRBJ2-6; no definite D call. The length of the CDR3 is 14 residues. Germline assignment: CDR1 SGHAT and CDR2 FQNNGV. Deletions cut 9 bases from V and 0 bases from J, with 9 bases between. CDR3 region: CASRLSSGANVLTF. The CDR3 DNA reads as TGTGCCAGTAGACTGAGCTCTGGGGCCAACGTCCTGACTTTC.

The chain recombines TRBV5-6 with TRBJ1-6, with a tentative D call TRBD1 (6 bases). The germline gives CDR1 SGHDT, CDR2 YYEEEE. Trimming pared 3 bases from V and 6 bases from J, leaving 19 bases between. The CDR3 runs 17 residues. This chain's CDR3 is CASSSVTGSPLNSPLHF. CDR3 DNA: TGTGCCAGCAGCTCCGTGACAGGCTCCCCTCTTAATTCACCCCTCCACTTT.

This clone is a singleton in its sample. The chain couples TRBV18 to TRBJ1-4; 8 nucleotides align to TRBD1. Germline V gene data show CDR1 as KGHSH and CDR2 as LQKENI. This CDR3 region has 15 residues. J was trimmed by 5 bases and V by 1 base; bases with no gene match: 3. The CDR3 DNA sequence: TGTGCCAGCTCACCACAGCGGACAGGGAATGAAAAACTGTTTTTT. As protein: CASSPQRTGNEKLFF.

The rearrangement uses TRBV13 and TRBJ1-4; maybe TRBD1 (6 bases). V shed 4 bases and J shed 6 bases, with 15 bases lying between them. The CDR3 is 15 amino acids. Germline V gene sequence: CDR1 PRHDT, CDR2 FYEKMQ (reference sequence). The CDR3 is CASSYNGGRDEKLFF. The CDR3 region has the DNA TGTGCCAGCAGCTATAACGGGGGGCGGGATGAAAAACTGTTTTTT.

The J gene is TRBJ2-1, the V gene TRBV28; D gene uncertain. The ends were cut back, 7 bases at V and 1 base at J, with 14 bases in the middle. The CDR3 is 15 residues long. Per the germline V gene, CDR1 is MDHEN and CDR2 is SYDVKM. CDR3 DNA: TGTGCCAGCATCCCTGTCGATCGGTCCTACAATGAGCAGTTCTTC. Residues: CASIPVDRSYNEQFF.

CDR3 nucleotides: TGTGCCAGCAGCTTGTACAGGAAGGACACTGAAGCTTTCTTT. It is translated as CASSLYRKDTEAFF. V is TRBV5-4 and J is TRBJ1-1, with D possibly being TRBD1 (5 bases). V gave up 1 base and J gave up 3 bases, with 10 bases separating them. Per the germline V gene, CDR1 is SGHNT and CDR2 is YYREEE (reference sequence). The CDR3 sequence is 14 residues long. The whole variable domain, filled in from reference TRBV5-4 and TRBJ1-1, reads ETGVTQSPTHLIKTRGQQVTLRCSSQSGHNTVSWYQQALGQGPQFIFQYYREEENGRGNFPPRFSGLQFPNYSSELNVNALELDDSALYLCASSLYRKDTEAFFGQGTRLTVV.

The rearrangement joins TRBV6-2 or TRBV6-3 to TRBJ2-1; 14 nucleotides align to TRBD2. CDR1 and CDR2 (germline): MNHEY, SVGEGT. V shed 1 base and J 6 bases; nucleotides not matched to a gene: 8. The CDR3 runs 18 residues. CDR3 amino acids: CASSYWEGLAGATNEQFF. The CDR3 nucleotides read TGTGCCAGCAGTTACTGGGAGGGACTAGCGGGGGCCACCAATGAGCAGTTCTTC.

V and J are TRBV7-2 and TRBJ2-7; 9 bases align to TRBD1. The germline V gene has CDR1 SGHTA and CDR2 FQGNSA. This CDR3 comprises 14 residues. V lost 4 bases, J lost 4 bases, and 5 bases stayed unmatched. CDR3 residues: CASSYRQGEYEQYF. In nucleotides, the CDR3 is TGTGCCAGCAGCTACCGACAGGGGGAATACGAGCAGTACTTC.

This clone was picked up one time. V gene TRBV19 combines with J gene TRBJ2-3; tentative D call: TRBD1 (6 bases). CDR1 LNHDA and CDR2 SQIVND come from the germline V gene (reference sequence). V shed 4 bases and J shed 1 base, with 9 bases lying between them. CDR3 size: 14 residues. The CDR3 loop reads CASSKGVGTDTQYF. The CDR3 DNA sequence: TGTGCCAGTAGTAAGGGGGTTGGCACAGATACGCAGTATTTT.

The chain couples TRBV9 to TRBJ2-2; D possibly corresponds to TRBD2 (5 bases). The CDR3 is 15 residues long. Germline CDR1 SGDLS, CDR2 YYNGEE. Trimming left V 4 bases short and J 2 bases short, with 12 bases between. CDR3 nucleotides: TGTGCCAGCAGCCGGCGCGGGCCCAACACCGGGGAGCTGTTTTTT. Its protein is CASSRRGPNTGELFF.

V is TRBV11-3 and J is TRBJ1-1; D gene uncertain. Trimming took 5 bases from V and 1 from J, leaving 11 bases between them. The germline V gene has CDR1 SGHNT and CDR2 YENEEA. This CDR3 is 14 amino acids long. The CDR3 reads CASSREAGNTEAFF. The CDR3 nucleotides are TGTGCCAGCAGCCGGGAGGCAGGGAACACTGAAGCTTTCTTT. Based on the CDR3 plus reference TRBV11-3 and TRBJ1-1, the full variable domain is EAGVVQSPRYKIIEKKQPVAFWCNPISGHNTLYWYLQNLGQGPELLIRYENEEAVDDSQLPKDRFSAERLKGVDSTLKIQPAELGDSAVYLCASSREAGNTEAFFGQGTRLTVV.